Below, 15 T cell receptor beta chains from the same sample are listed, as sequenced in a study of Tregs in tolerant kidney transplant recipients. Repertoires were generated with immunoSEQ multiplex PCR, while TCRdb's copy carries only in-frame clones and drops some. The listing records roughly 48,000 clones. The source was CD4+ T cells from blood, collected before the transplant. All receptors derive from a human donor who received a combined kidney and bone marrow transplant.

Worth noting for this clone: Sequencing ends 3 residues short of the CDR3 end; the germline J gene provides the rest. The V call is TRBV20-1, the J call TRBJ1-5; 8 bases are a match to TRBD1. This CDR3 is 15 amino acids long. Losses at the gene ends were 1 base for V and 6 bases for J; bases not matched to a gene: 8. The germline CDR1 and CDR2 sequences are DFQATT and SNEGSKA (reference sequence). The DNA read from the CDR3 is TGCAGTGCTAGAGGGACAGGGTGGGGTCTTCAGCCC. Translation gives CSARGTGWGLQP. From start to end, the CDR3 is CSARGTGWGLQPQHF.

In regard to this clone: The read gets to within 3 residues of the CDR3 end, and the germline J gene fills in the rest. The genes are TRBV5-1 and TRBJ2-2; D is perhaps TRBD1 (5 bases). Trimming removed 2 bases at V and 3 bases at J, with 11 bases between. The V gene's germline CDR1 is SGHRS and CDR2 YFSETQ. The CDR3 extends over 15 amino acids. The DNA read from the CDR3 is TGCGCCAGCAGCTTAGCCAGGGCGGACACCGGGGAG. The encoded protein is CASSLARADTGE. The whole CDR3 is CASSLARADTGELFF.

Comments on this clone: The read terminates 3 residues before the CDR3 end, so the remaining end is supplied by the germline J gene. The V gene is TRBV5-6, the J gene TRBJ2-5, with D possibly matching TRBD2 (5 bases). The V gene's germline CDR1 is SGHDT and CDR2 YYEEEE. The CDR3 loop spans 15 amino acids. Trimming removed 0 bases at V and 5 bases at J, with 14 bases between. CDR3 DNA (partial): TGTGCCAGCAGCTTGGAAATCCCGGGCGGGGAGACC. Translation gives CASSLEIPGGET. The CDR3 as a whole reads CASSLEIPGGETQYF.

A remark on this clone: Read coverage stops 3 residues before the CDR3 terminus; the germline J gene supplies the remainder. This sequence joins TRBV2 and TRBJ2-5; 14 nucleotides match TRBD2. Per the germline V gene, CDR1 is SNHLY and CDR2 is FYNNEI. CDR3 size: 17 residues. J was trimmed by 3 bases and V by 7 bases; bases with no gene match: 10. Partial CDR3 DNA: TGTGCCAGCAATCTACCGGGACTAGCGGGAGTGGAAGAGACC. It yields the protein CASNLPGLAGVEET. The entire CDR3 sequence reads CASNLPGLAGVEETQYF.

In regard to this clone: With the read ending 3 residues before the CDR3 end, the germline J gene is used to fill in that end. The rearrangement joins TRBV2 to TRBJ1-3, with 7 bases aligning to TRBD1. This CDR3 is 14 amino acids long. Germline CDR1 reads SNHLY; CDR2 reads FYNNEI. After removal of 8 bases from V and 0 bases from J, the junction contained 4 bases not matched to a gene. The CDR3 sequence: CASGRDSSGNTIYF. The covered CDR3 bases are TGTGCCAGCGGAAGGGACAGCTCTGGAAACACC. Supplemented by reference TRBV2 and TRBJ1-3, the full variable domain reads EPEVTQTPSHQVTQMGQEVILRCVPISNHLYFYWYRQILGQKVEFLVSFYNNEISEKSEIFDDQFSVERPDGSNFTLKIRSTKLEDSAMYFCASGRDSSGNTIYFGEGSWLTVV.

A note on this clone: The CDR3 extends 3 residues past the end of the read, so its final part is completed from the germline J gene. V and J are TRBV20-1 and TRBJ2-1; 9 bases fit TRBD2. V shed 7 bases, J shed 9 bases, and the junction held 10 bases outside the gene matches. Germline V CDR1 and CDR2: DFQATT, SNEGSKA (reference sequence). This CDR3 has 13 residues. This CDR3 is CSVSSGRGGEQFF. The part of the CDR3 DNA that was read is TGCAGTGTGAGTAGCGGGAGAGGGGGTGAG.

Notes on this clone: The DNA ends 3 residues before the CDR3 does, and the rest of the CDR3 is filled in from the germline J gene. V usage is TRBV11-3 and J usage is TRBJ2-3; 8 bases are a match to TRBD2. CDR1 is SGHNT and CDR2 is YENEEA in the germline V gene. V trimming: 5 bases; J trimming: 5 bases; junction bases outside the gene matches: 6. The CDR3 extends over 14 amino acids. Here the CDR3 reads CASSPTSEGDTQYF. Partial CDR3 DNA: TGTGCCAGCAGCCCGACTAGCGAAGGAGATACG. Filled out from reference TRBV11-3 and TRBJ2-3, the complete variable domain reads EAGVVQSPRYKIIEKKQPVAFWCNPISGHNTLYWYLQNLGQGPELLIRYENEEAVDDSQLPKDRFSAERLKGVDSTLKIQPAELGDSAVYLCASSPTSEGDTQYFGPGTRLTVL.

On this clone itself: The read comes to an end 3 residues before the CDR3 does, leaving the germline J gene to fill in the end. The chain is built from TRBV7-2 and TRBJ2-6, with D maybe TRBD1 (6 bases). V was shortened by 0 bases and J by 2 bases, with 8 bases between the two germline ends. Germline V gene data show CDR1 as SGHTA and CDR2 as FQGNSA. The CDR3 has 16 amino acids. This CDR3 is CASSLAYRAGANVLTF. The sequenced part of the CDR3 DNA is TGTGCCAGCAGCTTAGCCTACAGGGCTGGGGCCAACGTC.

As regards this clone: Read coverage stops 3 residues before the CDR3 terminus; the germline J gene supplies the remainder. The V gene is TRBV20-1, the J gene TRBJ2-5, with 7 bases that match TRBD2. Germline V CDR1 and CDR2: DFQATT, SNEGSKA (reference sequence). The CDR3 extends over 14 amino acids. J was trimmed by 2 bases and V by 4 bases; bases with no gene match: 7. CDR3 DNA, as far as it was read: TGCAGTGCTATCGCGCTAGCGGTTCAAGAGACC. Protein: CSAIALAVQET. The complete CDR3 protein is CSAIALAVQETQYF.

As to this clone: The read ends 3 residues shy of where the CDR3 ends; the end is completed using the germline J gene. This chain links TRBV30 with TRBJ2-3; D may be TRBD1 (5 bases). Germline CDR1 GTSNPN, CDR2 SVGIG (reference sequence). The CDR3 is 14 amino acids. Trimming pared 5 bases from V and 4 bases from J, leaving 16 bases between. The DNA read from the CDR3 is TGTGCCTGGCGTAAGGACACTCGGGCAGATACG. Translation: CAWRKDTRADT. In full, the CDR3 is CAWRKDTRADTQYF.

Concerning this clone: The read gets to within 3 residues of the CDR3 end, and the germline J gene fills in the rest. The V and J genes are TRBV19 and TRBJ2-2; 8 nucleotides align to TRBD1. V was clipped by 3 bases and J by 3 bases; unmatched bases: 6. The CDR3 spans 16 residues. Per the germline V gene, CDR1 is LNHDA and CDR2 is SQIVND (reference sequence). CDR3 DNA (partial): TGTGCCAGTAGTATCAGGGGGCGCGGGTACACCGGGGAG. This translates into CASSIRGRGYTGE. The full-length CDR3 reads as CASSIRGRGYTGELFF. Looking up the rest from reference TRBV19 and TRBJ2-2 gives the full variable domain: DGGITQSPKYLFRKEGQNVTLSCEQNLNHDAMYWYRQDPGQGLRLIYYSQIVNDFQKGDIAEGYSVSREKKESFPLTVTSAQKNPTAFYLCASSIRGRGYTGELFFGEGSRLTVL.

Remarks on this clone: The CDR3 extends 3 residues past the end of the read, so its final part is completed from the germline J gene. V and J are TRBV29-1 and TRBJ1-1, with 9 bases lining up with TRBD1. Germline-derived CDR1 and CDR2 are SQVTM and ANQGSEA. The CDR3 runs 16 residues. The V gene end was trimmed by 1 base and the J gene end by 1 base; junction bases not matched to a gene: 7. CDR3 DNA, as far as it was read: TGCAGCGTTGAAGGGTACAGGGGGCGCAGGAACACTGAA. This sequence encodes CSVEGYRGRRNTE. The full CDR3 sequence reads CSVEGYRGRRNTEAFF.

Remarks on this clone: Read data end 3 residues before the CDR3 end; the end is taken from the germline J gene. The J gene is TRBJ2-1, the V gene TRBV19; 9 bases align to TRBD1. The CDR3 runs to 16 residues. Germline V CDR1 and CDR2: LNHDA, SQIVND (reference sequence). After removal of 6 bases from V and 7 bases from J, the junction contained 13 bases not matched to a gene. The CDR3 DNA, read in part, is TGTGCCAGTAGCCGGGGAGGGACAGGGACTTTAAATGAG. It yields the protein CASSRGGTGTLNE. From start to end, the CDR3 is CASSRGGTGTLNEQFF.

The sequenced CDR3 bases are TGTGCCAGCTCAACATCGGGACAGGCCTCCTACGAG. Amino acid sequence: CASSTSGQASYE. From start to end, the CDR3 is CASSTSGQASYEQYF. The chain is built from TRBV18 and TRBJ2-7, with TRBD1 matching over 8 bases. The CDR3 end is not reached by the read, which stops 3 residues before it; the germline J gene fills it in. The ends lost 5 bases at V and 0 bases at J; junction bases unmatched: 6. The CDR3 sequence is 15 residues long. CDR1 and CDR2 from the germline V gene are KGHSH and LQKENI.

As concerns this clone: Read data end 3 residues before the CDR3 end; the end is taken from the germline J gene. This chain links TRBV30 with TRBJ1-5; D is possibly TRBD1 (6 bases). V lost 2 bases and J lost 4, with 15 bases in between. This CDR3 is built from 15 residues. Per the germline V gene, CDR1 is GTSNPN and CDR2 is SVGIG (reference sequence). The sequenced CDR3 bases are TGTGCCTGGAGTCCCCCCGGGACACCTAATCAGCCC. Translation: CAWSPPGTPNQP. Given in full, the CDR3 is CAWSPPGTPNQPQHF.